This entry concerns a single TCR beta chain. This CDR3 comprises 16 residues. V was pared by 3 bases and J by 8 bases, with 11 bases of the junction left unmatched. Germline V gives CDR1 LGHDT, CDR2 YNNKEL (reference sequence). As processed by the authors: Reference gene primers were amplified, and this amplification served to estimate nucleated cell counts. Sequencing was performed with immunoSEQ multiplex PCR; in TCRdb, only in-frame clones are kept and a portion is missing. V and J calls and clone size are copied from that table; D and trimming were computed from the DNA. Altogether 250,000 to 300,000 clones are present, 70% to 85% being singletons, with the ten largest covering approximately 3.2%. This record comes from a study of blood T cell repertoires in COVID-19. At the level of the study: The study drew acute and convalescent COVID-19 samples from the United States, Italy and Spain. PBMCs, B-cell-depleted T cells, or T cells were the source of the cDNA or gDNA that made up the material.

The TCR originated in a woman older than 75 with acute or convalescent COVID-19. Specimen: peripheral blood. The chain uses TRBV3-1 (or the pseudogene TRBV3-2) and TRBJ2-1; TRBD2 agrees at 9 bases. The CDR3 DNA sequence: TGTGCCAGCAGCCAGGGGGGTCTAGCGGGATTCGATGAGCAGTTCTTC. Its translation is CASSQGGLAGFDEQFF.